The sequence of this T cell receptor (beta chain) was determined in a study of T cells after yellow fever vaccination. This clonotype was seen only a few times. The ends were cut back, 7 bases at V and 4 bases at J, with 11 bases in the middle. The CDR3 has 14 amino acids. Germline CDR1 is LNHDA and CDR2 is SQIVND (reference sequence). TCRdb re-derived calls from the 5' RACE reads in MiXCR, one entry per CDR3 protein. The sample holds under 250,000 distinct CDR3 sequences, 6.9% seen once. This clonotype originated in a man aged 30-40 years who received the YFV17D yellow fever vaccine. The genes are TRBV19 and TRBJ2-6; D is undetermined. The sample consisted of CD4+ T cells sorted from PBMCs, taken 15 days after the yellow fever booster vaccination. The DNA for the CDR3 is TGTGCCAGTACAGGTTTGGGCGGGGCCAACGTCCTGACTTTC. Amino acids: CASTGLGGANVLTF.